This T cell receptor beta chain was recovered during a study of regulatory T cells in long-lasting Graves disease (dated by TCRdb to the early 2020s). Describing the broader study: In the newly diagnosed Graves' disease group, patients had been taking antithyroid drugs for less than 3 months. This study used TCR sequencing and RNA sequencing of peripheral blood to compare persistent Graves' disease patients against newly diagnosed Graves' disease patients. The study was conducted in China and was registered as a clinical trial. A total of about 35 samples underwent TCR sequencing, from roughly 13 patients with persistent Graves' disease and approximately 20 patients with newly diagnosed Graves' disease.

This clonotype has ten or more counts. Its cognate antigen has yet to be identified. No much larger clonotype is one base removed from it; base qualities were not supplied. Preparation of the library involved multiplex PCR. TCRdb names Illumina HiSeq 4000 as the instrument used. To build TCR beta libraries, CDR3 regions were amplified by Arm-PCR using iRepertoire HTBI primers. PCR products were gel purified before sequencing. Regarding the original processing steps: Gene usage analysis of CDR3 amino acid clonotypes relied on the 55 to 80 TRBV and 14 TRBJ segments identified across samples. Filtered high-quality paired reads were merged into contigs using COPE and FqMerger. BLAST was used to align contigs to IMGT TRBV, TRBD and TRBJ reference genes, and CDR3 was defined according to IMGT. Any clonotype with a frequency above 0.1% was counted as a highly expanded clone. Shannon entropy was used to measure repertoire diversity, and the Gini coefficient was used to measure V-J evenness. A clonotype found in more than one individual was treated as public. TCRdb reanalyzed the raw reads on its own, using fastp at Q25 for trimming and MiXCR for clone calling, and kept in-frame beta chains. Records with the same CDR3 protein are collapsed into one entry carrying the most frequent genes and DNA. These V and J calls derive from TCRdb rather than the authors' analysis. Across this sample there are 350,000 to 450,000 distinct CDR3 sequences, with under 15% seen only once. The leading ten clones occupy approximately 15% of the sample.

The time point label of this sample denotes: newly diagnosed GD, antithyroid drugs for less than 3 months. For both TCR sequencing and RNA sequencing, RNA was extracted from PBMCs using TRIzol. The diagnosis of Graves' disease was made according to American Thyroid Association guidelines. The patients came from an endocrinology department in Xi'an, China. From each patient, about 9.7 milliliters of peripheral blood was collected into an EDTA anticoagulant tube. Ficoll Paque Plus density gradient separation was used to isolate PBMCs, and no further T cell sorting was performed. RNA quality was checked with an Agilent 2100 Bioanalyzer and agarose gel, and concentration with a NanoDrop 2000. What the research found in general, with its limitations: The small sample size was acknowledged by the authors as a limitation that may reduce accuracy. Only the TCR beta chain was sequenced and analyzed. Patients with persistent disease shared more public clonotypes (approximately 2,500) than newly diagnosed patients did (nearly 1,000). TRBV28, TRBJ1-2 and TRBJ2-5 were preferentially used in persistent disease, while TRBV20-1 and TRBJ2-1 were favored in newly diagnosed disease. Peripheral blood alone was examined, since thyroid tissue, which constituted the primary lesion, could not be accessed. Compared with newly diagnosed patients, patients with persistent Graves' disease had lower TCR Shannon entropy and fewer highly expanded clones, which suggests clonal expansion.

As encoded in the germline V gene (reference sequence), CDR1 is DFQATT while CDR2 is SNEGSKA. There are 14 amino acids in the CDR3, from cysteine to phenylalanine inclusive. Of the read, only the CDR3 DNA is kept; its 42 bases are in frame from base 1. Trimming takes 6 bases from V and 0 bases from J, and the germline ends sit 15 bases apart. This same sample was also taken into another study, of T cells in Graves' hyperthyroidism and ophthalmopathy. The second paper further reports: Stable Graves' hyperthyroidism was defined as the absence of progression to ophthalmopathy over 18 months of follow-up. Hyperthyroidism patients were newly diagnosed, had a disease duration of under 2 months, and were aged 18 to 65 years. The study excluded patients with uncontrolled infections, other autoimmune diseases, pregnancy or lactation. Clinical symptoms, serum thyroxine and TRAb, thyroid ultrasound, and orbital computed tomography formed the basis for the diagnoses. The TCR CDR3 was subjected to a first round of RT-PCR using the HTBI primer set and the Qiagen OneStep RT-PCR kit. Blood samples also contained most of the expanded thyroid clonotypes (frequency above 0.001), which suggests that blood repertoires may reflect thyroid immune responses. A 13 V-J signature model separated ophthalmopathy from stable hyperthyroidism, with approximately 87% sensitivity and 81.08% specificity in cross-validation and 80%/75% in testing. In validation, the model predicted progression to ophthalmopathy with about 71% sensitivity and over 72% specificity, a median of about 6.7 months before onset. To identify TCR V-J signatures that set the groups apart, the researchers used a discovery cohort of more than 95 patients, made up of under 50 with Graves' ophthalmopathy and some 58 with stable Graves' hyperthyroidism. Prospective prediction of ophthalmopathy was tested in an independent validation cohort consisting of 18 hyperthyroidism patients and some 16 patients who later progressed to ophthalmopathy. For training and testing, the 100 or so patients in the discovery cohort were randomly divided in a 7:3 ratio. In addition, the study compared T-cell repertoires in thyroid tissue and in blood from five to seven Graves' hyperthyroidism patients. Following sampling, methimazole starting at 30 mg daily was given to hyperthyroidism patients, and high-dose intravenous methylprednisolone was given to ophthalmopathy patients. A second multiplex PCR round built the libraries, followed by size selection and purification. Libraries were sequenced paired-end with 100 bp reads on an Illumina HiSeq2000. SOAPnuke was used to process the raw data, removing reads that contained adapters or uncalled bases, had a mean Phred below 15, or lacked an exact match to the constant primer or identifier. COPE v1.2.5 was used to merge the high-quality paired reads, and each unique nucleotide sequence was defined as a clonotype. MiTCR v1.1 was used to align the clonotypes against IMGT TRBV, TRBD and TRBJ reference segments. The analysis was restricted to V-J combinations with a frequency above 0.0001, which together covered about 99% of the repertoires. The TCS score was defined as F50 (clonal expansion) divided by E x V (chaos), with BLOSUM62-based TCRdist calculated between CDR3 peptides within each V-J. Welch's t-statistics and random forest reduced around 550 V-J features to some 14, which were used in a naive Bayes classifier (R e1071). No statistical method was used to fix the sample size in advance, and group allocation was not hidden from the investigators. The paper reports TCR Vbeta CDR3 sequencing of some 140 peripheral blood samples: around 41 ophthalmopathy, under 80 hyperthyroidism and some 17 progressor patients.

The receptor chain draws on TRBV20-1 and TRBJ2-7; the D gene remains uncertain. Material: peripheral blood mononuclear cells (PBMCs), obtained at new diagnosis, from a patient treated with antithyroid drugs. The sequence derives from a woman aged 25-40 years with Graves disease. Donor details come from another sample of the same person, matched by shared clones. The base sequence is TGCAGTGCCCTCCGCTCCGCACTCTCCTACGAGCAGTACTTC. This encodes CSALRSALSYEQYF.